This entry describes one T cell receptor beta chain. Per germline, CDR1 DFQATT and CDR2 SNEGSKA (reference sequence). Trimming left V 4 bases short and J 1 base short, with 12 bases between. The CDR3 contains 14 residues. This entry comes from a study of T-cell reconstitution after alpha-beta-depleted transplantation in children. As it was prepared, the TCRbeta library received unique molecular identifiers. Each CDR3 protein is one row after TCRdb ran MiXCR on the PCR reads. The sample consists of around 700,000 distinct CDR3 sequences, less than 15% of them appearing once. The material was PBMCs, obtained before TCRalphabeta/CD19-depleted stem cell transplant. The rearrangement joins TRBV20-1 to TRBJ2-3; no firm D call. The receptor was derived from a girl aged 2 to 10 with congenital amegakaryocytic thrombocytopenia, due to receive a stem cell transplant. CDR3 sequence (DNA): TGCAGTGCTACGGAGCAGGTGGGCACAGATACGCAGTATTTT. Translation gives CSATEQVGTDTQYF.